This T cell receptor beta chain was identified during a study of radiotherapy plus CTLA-4 blockade in lung cancer. Trimming pared 8 bases from V and 2 bases from J, leaving 15 bases between. There are 14 residues in the CDR3. Germline CDR1 is SGHRS and CDR2 is YFSETQ. Profiling relied on immunoSEQ multiplex PCR, and the TCRdb table lists in-frame clones only, not all of them. The sample carries 35,000 to 40,000 clones, about 85% recorded once. This chain joins TRBV5-1 and TRBJ2-3; weak D call: TRBD1 (6 bases). The sequencing used peripheral blood, collected from a patient treated with radiotherapy plus ipilimumab. The sequence was obtained from a human donor with non-small cell lung cancer who had stable disease on radiotherapy plus ipilimumab. The CDR3: CASTGTGSTDTQYF. The CDR3 coding sequence is TGCGCCAGTACCGGAACAGGGTCCACAGATACGCAGTATTTT.